In this sample, the clone carrying this T cell receptor (beta chain) turned up a few times. The antigen is unknown. Libraries were prepared by immunoSEQ multiplex PCR; TCRdb keeps only in-frame clonotypes and omits some of them. The sample includes 130,000 or so clones, approximately 88% of them seen just once. V dropped 6 bases and J dropped 12; count of bases not matched to a gene: 10. Per the germline V gene, CDR1 is DFQATT and CDR2 is SNEGSKA (reference sequence). The CDR3 spans 11 residues. Described time point: pretreatment peripheral blood. The study collected 1 to 8 samples per patient, pretreatment and on-treatment. The sample is drawn from a study of PD-L1 blockade in urothelial cancer. Study in general: Once treatment had started, blood was analyzed at 3 weeks (second dose) and again at 6 weeks. Points from the study as a whole: A below-median TCR clonality in blood before treatment predicted better survival. Tumor-associated clones in blood expanded more at 3 weeks in durable-benefit patients.

The material sequenced was PBMCs, taken around atezolizumab (anti-PD-L1) treatment. The sequence derives from a man aged 45-60 years with urothelial cancer. The chain couples TRBV20-1 to TRBJ2-5; 7 nucleotides line up with TRBD2. The CDR3 is CSAQIAGSKYF. The CDR3 DNA is TGCAGTGCGCAGATAGCGGGCTCAAAGTACTTC.